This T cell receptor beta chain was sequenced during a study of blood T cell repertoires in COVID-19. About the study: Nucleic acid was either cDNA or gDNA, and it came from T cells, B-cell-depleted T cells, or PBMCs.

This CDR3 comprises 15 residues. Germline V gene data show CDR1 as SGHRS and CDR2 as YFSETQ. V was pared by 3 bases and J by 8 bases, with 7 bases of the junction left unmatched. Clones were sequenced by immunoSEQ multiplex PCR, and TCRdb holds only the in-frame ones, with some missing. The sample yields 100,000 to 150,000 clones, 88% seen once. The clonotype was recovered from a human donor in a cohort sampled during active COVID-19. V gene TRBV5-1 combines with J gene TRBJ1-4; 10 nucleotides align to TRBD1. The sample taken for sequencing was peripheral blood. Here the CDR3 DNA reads TGCGCCAGCAGCTACCGGGACAGGGGAACAGAAAAACTGTTTTTT. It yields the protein CASSYRDRGTEKLFF.